This T cell receptor (beta chain) was sequenced during a study of blood T cell repertoires in COVID-19. Authors' processing steps: Researchers report that nucleated cell counts were estimated from reference gene primer amplification. Repertoires were generated with immunoSEQ multiplex PCR, while TCRdb's copy carries only in-frame clones and drops some. V and J calls and clone size are given by that table; D and trimming were obtained from the DNA. The sample consists of about 40,000 clones, around 80% of them appearing once. Trimming removed 0 bases from V and 0 bases from J, with 9 bases in between. The CDR3 is 16 amino acids. Germline V CDR1 and CDR2: MGHRA, YSYEKL.

The specimen sequenced was peripheral blood. The TCR was taken from a man aged 80 or over with acute or convalescent COVID-19. This chain joins TRBV4-1 and TRBJ2-1; D gene uncertain. The CDR3 DNA is TGCGCCAGCAGCCAAGATGGGCCAGACTCCTACAATGAGCAGTTCTTC. The encoded protein is CASSQDGPDSYNEQFF.